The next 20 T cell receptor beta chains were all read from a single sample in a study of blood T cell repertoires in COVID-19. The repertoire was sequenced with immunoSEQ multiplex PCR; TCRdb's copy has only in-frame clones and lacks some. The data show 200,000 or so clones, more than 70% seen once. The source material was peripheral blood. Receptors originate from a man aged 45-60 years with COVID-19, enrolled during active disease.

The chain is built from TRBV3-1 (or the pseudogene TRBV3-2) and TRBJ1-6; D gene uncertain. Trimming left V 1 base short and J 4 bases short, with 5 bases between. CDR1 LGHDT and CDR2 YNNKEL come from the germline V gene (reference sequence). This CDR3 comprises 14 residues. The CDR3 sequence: CASSQVPYNSPLHF. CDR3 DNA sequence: TGTGCCAGCAGCCAAGTTCCGTATAATTCACCCCTCCACTTT.

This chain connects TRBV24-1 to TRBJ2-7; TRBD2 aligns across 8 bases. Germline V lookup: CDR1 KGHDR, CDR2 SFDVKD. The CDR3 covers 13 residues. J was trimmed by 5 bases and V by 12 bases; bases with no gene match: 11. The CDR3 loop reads CAVGGGLGNEQYF. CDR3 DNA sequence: TGTGCCGTCGGGGGGGGGCTTGGGAACGAGCAGTACTTC.

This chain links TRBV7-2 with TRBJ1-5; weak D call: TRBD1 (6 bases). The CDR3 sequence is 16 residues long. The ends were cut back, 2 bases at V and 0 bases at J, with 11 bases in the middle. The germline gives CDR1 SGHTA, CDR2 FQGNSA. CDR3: CASSLRTDVSNQPQHF. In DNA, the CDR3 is TGTGCCAGCAGCTTAAGGACAGACGTTAGCAATCAGCCCCAGCATTTT. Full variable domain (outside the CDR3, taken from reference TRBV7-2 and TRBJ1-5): GAGVSQSPSNKVTEKGKDVELRCDPISGHTALYWYRQSLGQGLEFLIYFQGNSAPDKSGLPSDRFSAERTGGSVSTLTIQRTQQEDSAVYLCASSLRTDVSNQPQHFGDGTRLSIL.

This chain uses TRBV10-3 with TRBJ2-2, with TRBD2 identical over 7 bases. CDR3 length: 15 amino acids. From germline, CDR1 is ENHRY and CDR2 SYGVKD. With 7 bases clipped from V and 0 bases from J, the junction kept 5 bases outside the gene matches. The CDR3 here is CAITGGTTNTGELFF. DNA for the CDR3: TGTGCCATCACGGGGGGAACGACGAACACCGGGGAGCTGTTTTTT.

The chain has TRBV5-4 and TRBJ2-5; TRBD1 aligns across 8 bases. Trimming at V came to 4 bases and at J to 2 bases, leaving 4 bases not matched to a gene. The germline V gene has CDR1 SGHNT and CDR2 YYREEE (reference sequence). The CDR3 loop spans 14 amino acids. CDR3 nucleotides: TGTGCCAGCAGCGTTCAGGGGGCACAAGAGACCCAGTACTTC. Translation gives CASSVQGAQETQYF.

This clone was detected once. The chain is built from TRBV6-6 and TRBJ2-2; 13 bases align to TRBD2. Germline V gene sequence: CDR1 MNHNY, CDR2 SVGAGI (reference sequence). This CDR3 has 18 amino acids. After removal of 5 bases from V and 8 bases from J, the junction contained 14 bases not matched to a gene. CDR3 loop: CASSQLAGGLVSSGELFF. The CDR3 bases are TGTGCCAGCAGTCAACTAGCGGGGGGGCTTGTTTCATCTGGGGAGCTGTTTTTT.

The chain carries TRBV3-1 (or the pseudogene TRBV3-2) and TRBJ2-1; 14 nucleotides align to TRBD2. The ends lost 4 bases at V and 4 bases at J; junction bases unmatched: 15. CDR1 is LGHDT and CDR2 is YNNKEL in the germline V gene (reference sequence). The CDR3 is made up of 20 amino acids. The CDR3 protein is CASSLQPGLAGDTQYNEQFF. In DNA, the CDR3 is TGTGCCAGCAGCCTACAACCGGGACTAGCGGGAGACACGCAATACAATGAGCAGTTCTTC.

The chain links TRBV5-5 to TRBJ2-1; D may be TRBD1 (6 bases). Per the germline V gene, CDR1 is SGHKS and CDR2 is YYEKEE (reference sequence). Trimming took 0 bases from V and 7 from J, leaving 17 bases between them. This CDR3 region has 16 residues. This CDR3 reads CASSLGGAGVWNEQFF. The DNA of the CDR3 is TGTGCCAGCAGCTTGGGAGGGGCAGGGGTTTGGAATGAGCAGTTCTTC.

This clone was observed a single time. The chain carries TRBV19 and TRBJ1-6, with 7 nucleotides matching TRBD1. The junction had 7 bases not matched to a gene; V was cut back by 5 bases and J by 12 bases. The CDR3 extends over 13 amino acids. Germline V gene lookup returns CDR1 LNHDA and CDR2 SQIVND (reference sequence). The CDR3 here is CASSARTGLPLHF. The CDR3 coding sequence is TGTGCCAGTAGTGCCCGGACAGGCTTACCCCTCCACTTT.

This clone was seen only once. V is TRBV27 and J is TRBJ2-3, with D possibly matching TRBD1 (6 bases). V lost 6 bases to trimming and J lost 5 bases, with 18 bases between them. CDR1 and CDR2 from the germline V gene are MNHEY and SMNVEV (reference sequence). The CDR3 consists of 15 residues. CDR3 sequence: CASSQPGQFRDTQYF. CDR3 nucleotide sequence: TGTGCCAGCAGCCAACCAGGACAGTTTCGAGATACGCAGTATTTT.

CDR3 protein: CASRSGGSPLHF. CDR3 DNA sequence: TGTGCCAGCAGGTCAGGGGGTTCACCCCTCCACTTT. V is TRBV6-5 and J is TRBJ1-6; 7 bases are shared with TRBD1. The CDR3 is 12 residues long. CDR1 is MNHEY, CDR2 SVGAGI, per germline. Trimming took 6 bases from V and 9 from J; bases not matched to a gene: 2.

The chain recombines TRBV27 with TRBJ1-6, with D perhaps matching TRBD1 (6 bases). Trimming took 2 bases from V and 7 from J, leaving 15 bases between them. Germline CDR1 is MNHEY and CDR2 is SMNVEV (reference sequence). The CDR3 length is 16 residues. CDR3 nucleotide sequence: TGTGCCAGCAGTTTAGATGGTGGGGGCCGGAATTCACCCCTCCACTTT. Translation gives CASSLDGGGRNSPLHF.

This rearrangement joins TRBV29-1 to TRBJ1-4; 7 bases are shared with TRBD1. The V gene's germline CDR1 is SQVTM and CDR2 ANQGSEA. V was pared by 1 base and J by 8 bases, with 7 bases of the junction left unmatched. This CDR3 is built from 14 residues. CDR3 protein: CSVEGTGVDEKLFF. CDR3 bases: TGCAGCGTTGAAGGGACAGGAGTAGACGAAAAACTGTTTTTT.

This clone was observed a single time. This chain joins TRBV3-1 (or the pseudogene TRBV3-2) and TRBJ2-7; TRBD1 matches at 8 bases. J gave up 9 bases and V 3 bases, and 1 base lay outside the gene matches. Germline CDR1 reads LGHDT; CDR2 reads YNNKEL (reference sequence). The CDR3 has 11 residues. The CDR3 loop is CASSQTGVQYF. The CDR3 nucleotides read TGTGCCAGCAGCCAGACAGGGGTGCAGTACTTC.

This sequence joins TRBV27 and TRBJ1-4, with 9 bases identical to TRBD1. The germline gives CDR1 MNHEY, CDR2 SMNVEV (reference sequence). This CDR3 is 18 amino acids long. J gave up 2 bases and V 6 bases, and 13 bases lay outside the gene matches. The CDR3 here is CASSRAPGTGFTNEKLFF. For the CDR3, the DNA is TGTGCCAGCAGCCGGGCTCCCGGGACAGGGTTTACTAATGAAAAACTGTTTTTT.

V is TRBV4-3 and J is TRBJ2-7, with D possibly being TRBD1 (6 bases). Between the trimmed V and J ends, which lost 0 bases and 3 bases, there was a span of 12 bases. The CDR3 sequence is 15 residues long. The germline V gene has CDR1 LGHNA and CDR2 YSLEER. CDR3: CASSQEWARGYEQYF. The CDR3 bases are TGCGCCAGCAGCCAAGAGTGGGCCAGGGGCTACGAGCAGTACTTC.

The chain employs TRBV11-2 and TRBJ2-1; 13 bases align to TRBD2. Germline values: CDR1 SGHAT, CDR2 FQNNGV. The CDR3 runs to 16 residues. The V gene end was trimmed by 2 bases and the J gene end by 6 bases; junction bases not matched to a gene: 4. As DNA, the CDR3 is TGTGCCAGCAGCTTAAATCGACTAGCGGGGGGCAATGAGCAGTTCTTC. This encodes CASSLNRLAGGNEQFF. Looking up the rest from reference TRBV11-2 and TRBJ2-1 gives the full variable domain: EAGVAQSPRYKIIEKRQSVAFWCNPISGHATLYWYQQILGQGPKLLIQFQNNGVVDDSQLPKDRFSAERLKGVDSTLKIQPAKLEDSAVYLCASSLNRLAGGNEQFFGPGTRLTVL.

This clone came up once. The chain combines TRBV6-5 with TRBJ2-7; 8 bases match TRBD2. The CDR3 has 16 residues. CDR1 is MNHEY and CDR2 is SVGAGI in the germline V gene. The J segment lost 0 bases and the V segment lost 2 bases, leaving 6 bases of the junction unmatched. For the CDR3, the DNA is TGTGCCAGCAGTTACGGAATAGCGGGGAGCTCCTACGAGCAGTACTTC. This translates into CASSYGIAGSSYEQYF.

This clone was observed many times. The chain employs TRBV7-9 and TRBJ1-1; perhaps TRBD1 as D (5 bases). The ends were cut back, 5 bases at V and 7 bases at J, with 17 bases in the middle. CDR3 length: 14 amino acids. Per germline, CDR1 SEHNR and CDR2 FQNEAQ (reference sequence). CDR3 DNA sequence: TGTGCCAGCAGCCCAGGAGATGTGGGGCGTGAAGCTTTCTTT. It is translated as CASSPGDVGREAFF.

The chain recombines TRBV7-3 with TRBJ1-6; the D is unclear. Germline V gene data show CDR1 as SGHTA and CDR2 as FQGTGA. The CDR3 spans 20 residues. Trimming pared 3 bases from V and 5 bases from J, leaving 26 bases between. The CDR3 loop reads CASSFKVGPNPQVDNSPLHF. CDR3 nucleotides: TGTGCCAGCAGCTTTAAAGTGGGCCCGAATCCGCAGGTTGATAATTCACCCCTCCACTTT.